This TCR beta chain originates from a study of identical twins. Overall study results and limits: These conclusions were based on statistical analysis (cross-sectional, not following the same donors). Researchers reported excess low generation probability among twin-shared out-of-frame alpha sequences. Insertions were fewer in abundant cord blood beta clonotypes, whereas memory repertoires showed none of this pattern.

Of note for this clonotype: Its matching antigen is unknown.

MiXCR, applied by TCRdb to the 5' RACE reads, yields one record per CDR3 protein. The repertoire includes 460,000 or so distinct CDR3 sequences, approximately 15% of them detected once, and 0.4% to 0.55% sits in the top ten. Healthy Caucasians alone served as donors. A further study also used this sample, focusing on yellow fever vaccine responses in identical twins.

Sequenced sample: CD4+ T cells sorted from blood. The sequence derives from a woman younger than 35 in good health.

In nucleotides, the CDR3 is TGTGCCAGCAGTTTATTCCAAAATGAAAAACTGTTTTTT. Translation gives CASSLFQNEKLFF. V is TRBV27 and J is TRBJ1-4, with D hard to call. V lost 1 base and J 5 bases, leaving 5 bases between the germline ends. Germline lookup yields CDR1 MNHEY and CDR2 SMNVEV (reference sequence). The CDR3 totals 13 residues.